This T cell receptor (delta chain) is drawn from a study of gamma-delta T cells after stem cell transplantation. Germline CDR1 TSWWSYY, CDR2 QGS. CDR3 length: 15 residues. This clone was seen a few times. A read error may produce the germline difference seen at one junction end. Other DNA sequences in this specimen translate into the identical CDR3. TCRdb reran clone calling via CATT on the RT-PCR reads. The sample contains fewer than 950 delta-chain clones, 15% to 20% of which appear only once. The sample consisted of gamma-delta T cells. This TCR derives from a human donor. It is not recorded whose cells these are; they may come from a transplant donor. V is TRDV1 and J is TRDJ1, with D tentatively TRDD3 (6 bases). CDR3 in amino acids: CALECCLGITDKLIF. DNA for the CDR3: TGCGCTCTTGAGTGTTGCCTGGGGATTACCGATAAACTCATCTTT.